The T cell receptor beta chain under discussion was sequenced for a study of type 1 regulatory T cells. Study overall: This in vitro CD4 product, T-allo10, is enriched for Tr1 cells and alloantigen-specific.

Whole-study findings and limits: Tr1 cells had a more restricted TCR repertoire than non-Tr1 cells.

Germline CDR1 and CDR2: MGHDK and SYGVNS. The V end lost 6 bases, the J end lost 5 bases, and 9 bases lay between the germline ends. CDR3 size: 12 residues. TCRdb fed the reads into MiXCR, producing one record per CDR3 protein. The sample includes under 75,000 distinct CDR3 sequences, roughly 20% of them seen just once. A remark on this clonotype: The antigen remains unidentified.

Sequencing was performed on cultured type 1 regulatory T (Tr1) cells, either the whole culture or a sorted fraction (not recorded which). The V and J genes are TRBV25-1 and TRBJ2-3; D is undetermined. The sequence came from a human donor in good health. CDR3 nucleotides: TGTGCCAGCAGCCCAGTTGGAGATACGCAGTATTTT. Its protein product is CASSPVGDTQYF.